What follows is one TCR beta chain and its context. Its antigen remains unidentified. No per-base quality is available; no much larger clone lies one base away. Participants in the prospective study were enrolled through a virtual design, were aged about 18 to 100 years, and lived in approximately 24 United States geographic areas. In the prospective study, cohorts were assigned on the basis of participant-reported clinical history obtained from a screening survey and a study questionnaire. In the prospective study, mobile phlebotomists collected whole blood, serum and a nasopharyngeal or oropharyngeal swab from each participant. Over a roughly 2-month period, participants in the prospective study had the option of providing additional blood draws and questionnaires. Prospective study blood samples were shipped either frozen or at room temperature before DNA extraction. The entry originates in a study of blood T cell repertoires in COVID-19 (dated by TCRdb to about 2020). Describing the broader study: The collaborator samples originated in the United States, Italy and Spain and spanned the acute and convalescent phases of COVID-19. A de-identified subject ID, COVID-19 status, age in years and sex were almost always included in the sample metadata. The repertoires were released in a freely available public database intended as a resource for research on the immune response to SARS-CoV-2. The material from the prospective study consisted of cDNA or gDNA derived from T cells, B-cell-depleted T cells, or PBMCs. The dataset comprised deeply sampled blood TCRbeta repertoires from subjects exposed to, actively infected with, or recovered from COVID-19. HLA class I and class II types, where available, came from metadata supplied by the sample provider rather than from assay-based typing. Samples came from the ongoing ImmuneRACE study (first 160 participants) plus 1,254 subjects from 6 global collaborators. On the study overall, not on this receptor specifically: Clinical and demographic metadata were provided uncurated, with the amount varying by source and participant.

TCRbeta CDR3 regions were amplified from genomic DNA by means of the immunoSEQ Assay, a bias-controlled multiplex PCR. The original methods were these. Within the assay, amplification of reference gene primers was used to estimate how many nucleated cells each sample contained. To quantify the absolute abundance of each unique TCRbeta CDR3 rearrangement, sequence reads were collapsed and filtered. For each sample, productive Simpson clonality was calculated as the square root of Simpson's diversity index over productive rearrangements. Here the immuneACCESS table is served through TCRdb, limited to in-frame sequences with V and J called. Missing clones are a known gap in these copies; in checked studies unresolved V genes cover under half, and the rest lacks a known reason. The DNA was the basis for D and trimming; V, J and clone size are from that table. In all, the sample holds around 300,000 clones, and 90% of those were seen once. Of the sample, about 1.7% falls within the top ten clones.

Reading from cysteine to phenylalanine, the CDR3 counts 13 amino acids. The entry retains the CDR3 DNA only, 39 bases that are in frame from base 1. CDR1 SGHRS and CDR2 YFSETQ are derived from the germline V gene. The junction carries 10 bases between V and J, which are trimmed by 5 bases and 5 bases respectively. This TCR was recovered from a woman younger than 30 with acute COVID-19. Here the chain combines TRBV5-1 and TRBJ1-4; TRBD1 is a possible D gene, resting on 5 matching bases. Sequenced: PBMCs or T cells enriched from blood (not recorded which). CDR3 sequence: CASSQGTNEKLFF. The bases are TGCGCCAGCAGTCAGGGAACAAATGAAAAACTGTTTTTT.